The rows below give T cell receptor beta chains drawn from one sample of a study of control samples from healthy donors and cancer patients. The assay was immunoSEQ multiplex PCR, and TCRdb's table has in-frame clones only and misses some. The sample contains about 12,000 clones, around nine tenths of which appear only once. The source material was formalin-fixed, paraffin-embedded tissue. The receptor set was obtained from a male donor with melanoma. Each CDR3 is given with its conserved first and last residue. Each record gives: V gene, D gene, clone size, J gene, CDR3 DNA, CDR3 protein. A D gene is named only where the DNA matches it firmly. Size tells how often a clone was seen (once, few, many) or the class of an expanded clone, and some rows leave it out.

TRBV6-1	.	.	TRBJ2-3	TGTGCCAGCAGTGAAGATTCGGGCGGGGCGGATACGCAGTATTTT	CASSEDSGGADTQYF
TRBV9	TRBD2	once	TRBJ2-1	TGTGCCAGCATGCCCGGACTAGCGGGAGGGAGTGAGCAGTTCTTC	CASMPGLAGGSEQFF
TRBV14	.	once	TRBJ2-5	TGTGCCAGCAGCCTAATTCAGACTCAACCTCACGAGACCCAGTACTTC	CASSLIQTQPHETQYF
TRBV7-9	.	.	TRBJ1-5	TGTGCCAGCAGCTTAGCGTATGGGTCTCAGCCCCAGCATTTT	CASSLAYGSQPQHF
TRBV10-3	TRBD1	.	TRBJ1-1	TGTGCCATCAGCAGGAACTCACCGGGACAGGGAAACACTGAAGCTTTCTTT	CAISRNSPGQGNTEAFF
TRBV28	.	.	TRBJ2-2	TGTGCCAGCAGTTTGAAGCCTGCGAACACCGGGGAGCTGTTTTTT	CASSLKPANTGELFF
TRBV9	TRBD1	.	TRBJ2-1	TGTGCCAGCAGACAGGGGGTTCCCTACAATGAGCAGTTCTTC	CASRQGVPYNEQFF
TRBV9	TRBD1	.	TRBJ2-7	TGTGCCAGCAGCGGCGGGACAGGGGACGCACTGTACGAGCAGTACTTC	CASSGGTGDALYEQYF
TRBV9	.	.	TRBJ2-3	TGTGCCAGCAGCGTAGGGCAGGGAAGTACAGATACGCAGTATTTT	CASSVGQGSTDTQYF
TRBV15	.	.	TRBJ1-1	TGTGCCACCAGCAGCGTCGTCTCGGGACGTGGGTGGTCTGAAGCTTTCTTT	CATSSVVSGRGWSEAFF
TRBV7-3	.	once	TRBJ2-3	TGTGCCAGCAGCTTAAACAGGGAACTCTCAGATACGCAGTATTTT	CASSLNRELSDTQYF
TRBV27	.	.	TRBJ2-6	TGTGCCAGCAGCACCCTAGTCTCTGGGGCCAACGTCCTGACTTTC	CASSTLVSGANVLTF
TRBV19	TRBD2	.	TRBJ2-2	TGTGCCAGTAGTATCGGGACTAGCGGGGTCACCGGGGAGCTGTTTTTT	CASSIGTSGVTGELFF
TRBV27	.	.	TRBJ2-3	TGTGCCAGCAGTCGGGCAAGGGGGACAGATACGCAGTATTTT	CASSRARGTDTQYF
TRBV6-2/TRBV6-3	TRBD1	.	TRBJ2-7	TGTGCCAGCAGTATACAGGGGAGCTCCTACGAGCAGTACTTC	CASSIQGSSYEQYF
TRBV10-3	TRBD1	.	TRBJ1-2	TGTGCCATCAGTGGATCTTGGACAGGAATGGGGTATGGCTACACCTTC	CAISGSWTGMGYGYTF
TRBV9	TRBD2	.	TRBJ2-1	TGTGCCAGCAGCGTAGTCCCGGAGCTCGAAGCGGGAGACTACACCTCCTACAATGAGCAGTTCTTC	CASSVVPELEAGDYTSYNEQFF
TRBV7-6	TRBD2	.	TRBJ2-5	TGTGCCAGCAGCGAGACCCTAGCGGACCAAGAGACCCAGTACTTC	CASSETLADQETQYF
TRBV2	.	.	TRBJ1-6	TGTGCCAGCACGGGTGTGAGCTCCTATAATTCACCCCTCCACTTT	CASTGVSSYNSPLHF
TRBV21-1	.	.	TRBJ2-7	TGTGCCAGCACGACACAGGGTTCCTACGAGCAGTACTTC	CASTTQGSYEQYF
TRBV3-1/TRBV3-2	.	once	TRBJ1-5	TGTGCCAGCAGCCAGTACGGAGATCAGCCCCAGCATTTT	CASSQYGDQPQHF
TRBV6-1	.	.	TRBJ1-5	TGTGCCAGCAGTGAAATGGACAGCGGGTATCAGCCCCAGCATTTT	CASSEMDSGYQPQHF
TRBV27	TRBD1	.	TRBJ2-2	TGTGCCAGCAGGCGGGGACAGGGGAACACCGGGGAGCTGTTTTTT	CASRRGQGNTGELFF
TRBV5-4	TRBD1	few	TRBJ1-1	TGTGCCAGCAGCCCGGGACAGACGAACACTGAAGCTTTCTTT	CASSPGQTNTEAFF
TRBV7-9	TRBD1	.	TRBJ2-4	TGTGCCATAGATAGGAAAGGGGGCCGGGAAAACATTCAGTACTTC	CAIDRKGGRENIQYF
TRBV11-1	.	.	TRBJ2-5	TGTGCCAGCAGCCTCCTAGGCGGGACAGAAGAAGAGACCCAGTACTTC	CASSLLGGTEEETQYF
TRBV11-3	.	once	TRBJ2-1	TGTGCCAGCAGCCCACACCGACTATACAATGAGCAGTTCTTC	CASSPHRLYNEQFF
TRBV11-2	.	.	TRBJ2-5	TGTGCCAGCAGCTCTGGACCCAAAGAGACCCAGTACTTC	CASSSGPKETQYF
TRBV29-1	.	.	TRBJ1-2	TGCAGCGTTGAGGAGTGGGGAAACTATGGCTACACCTTC	CSVEEWGNYGYTF
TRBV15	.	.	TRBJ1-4	TGTGCCACCAGGAAAACAGGGTTAGACGGTGAAAAACTGTTTTTT	CATRKTGLDGEKLFF
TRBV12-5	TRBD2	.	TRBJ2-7	TGTGCTAGTGGTTTGCCCCCCGGGGGGGAGCAGTACTTC	CASGLPPGGEQYF
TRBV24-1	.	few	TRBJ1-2	TGTGCCACCAGTCCTGGGCCTCCCTATGGCTACACCTTC	CATSPGPPYGYTF
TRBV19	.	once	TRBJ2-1	TGTGCCAGTAGTATTAATGGCGGTGGCTACAATGAGCAGTTCTTC	CASSINGGGYNEQFF
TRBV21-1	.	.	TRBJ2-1	TGTGCCAGCAGCAAAGAAGCGGCTAGCGGGAGGGCCGACCCTGGGATTAATGAGCAGTTCTTC	CASSKEAASGRADPGINEQFF
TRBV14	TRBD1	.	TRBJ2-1	TGTGCCAGCAGCCAAGTACAGGGGGCTGGAGATGAGCAGTTCTTC	CASSQVQGAGDEQFF
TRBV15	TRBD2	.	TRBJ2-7	TGTGCCACCAGCAGACTAGCGGGAGGCTACGAGCAGTACTTC	CATSRLAGGYEQYF
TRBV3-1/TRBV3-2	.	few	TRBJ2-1	TGTGCCAGCAGCCAAGATGGGCTAATAGGTCAGCAGTTCTTC	CASSQDGLIGQQFF
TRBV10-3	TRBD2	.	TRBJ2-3	TGTGCCATCAGAAGGACTAGCGATACAGATACGCAGTATTTT	CAIRRTSDTDTQYF
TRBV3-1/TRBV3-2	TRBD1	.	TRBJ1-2	TGTGCCAGCAGCCTGTCCCGGGACAGGGACGGCGACTATGGCTACACCTTC	CASSLSRDRDGDYGYTF
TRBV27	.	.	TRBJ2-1	TGTGCCAGCGGACTACTACAGGGGAAGAAGCAGTTCTTC	CASGLLQGKKQFF
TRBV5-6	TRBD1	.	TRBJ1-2	TGTGCCAGCTTTGAAGTGGGACAGGGGTTGGGCTACACCTTC	CASFEVGQGLGYTF